What follows is one TCR beta chain and its context. The data were obtained in a study of T cell responses to AZD1222 COVID-19 vaccine. CDR1 is SGHDN and CDR2 is FVKESK in the germline V gene. The CDR3 covers 16 residues. V was trimmed by 1 base and J by 3 bases, leaving 15 bases between them. Only in-frame clones appear in the TCRdb table, and some are missing; sequencing was by immunoSEQ multiplex PCR. Of approximately 110,000 clones listed, more than 70% are singletons. This sequence originates from an adult who received the AZD1222 COVID-19 vaccine. The starting material was peripheral blood, obtained 28 days after the second AZD1222 dose. The gene calls are TRBV14 and TRBJ1-2, with no clear D. CDR3 in amino acids: CASSQGPWSGDYGYTF. The CDR3 region has the DNA TGTGCCAGCAGCCAAGGGCCCTGGTCAGGCGACTATGGCTACACCTTC.